This entry features one T cell receptor beta chain sequence. This record comes from a study of CD8 T cells in Susac syndrome. This CDR3 has 12 amino acids. Trimming took 5 bases from V and 2 from J, leaving 5 bases between them. Germline V CDR1 and CDR2: MNHEY, SMNVEV (reference sequence). Sequencing of TCR beta was performed on blood CD8+ T cells and on blood CD4+ T cells. Random hexamers were used to reverse transcribe roughly 0.5 to 1 ug of RNA. TCRdb used MiXCR to reprocess the immunoSEQ multiplex PCR reads, holding one entry per CDR3 protein. The sample has about 160,000 distinct CDR3 sequences, approximately 95% seen once.

The chain uses TRBV27 and TRBJ2-3, with D hard to call. Sequencing was done on a sample of CD4+ T cells from PBMCs. The clonotype comes from a human donor with multiple sclerosis. The CDR3 spells CASSTLTDTQYF. For the CDR3, the DNA is TGTGCCAGCAGTACACTCACAGATACGCAGTATTTT.